These 32 T cell receptor beta chains were all obtained from the same sample, sequenced in a study of tumor-infiltrating lymphocytes in primary liver carcinoma. Using a constant-region primer together with ProtoScript II reverse transcriptase, TCR beta cDNA was made from 500 ng of total RNA. Three rounds of nested multiplex PCR with slightly modified ARM-PCR produced TCR beta libraries. It was with TRBV1-TRBV30 forward primers and a C-beta reverse primer that the first two PCR rounds were run, at 10 cycles each. A single record per CDR3 protein comes from TCRdb applying MiXCR to the multiplex PCR reads. The profile shows some 190,000 distinct CDR3 sequences, roughly 80% of them singletons. Between about 17 and 34 mg of unsorted bulk tissue served as the source from which RNA and DNA were co-extracted. Source material: tumor tissue from primary liver carcinoma. The receptors come from a man aged 35-49 years with primary liver carcinoma and hepatitis B virus infection.

This clonotype came up once. Without the conserved terminal phenylalanine or tryptophan, this CDR3 likely stems from a read error. This chain links TRBV6-5 with TRBJ2-7; D gene ambiguous. Trimming took 9 bases from V and 0 from J, leaving 18 bases between them. CDR3 size: 15 residues. CDR1 and CDR2 (germline): MNHEY, SVGAGI. CDR3 loop: CASSPAARSSYEQYL. The CDR3 DNA is TGTGCCAGTAGCCCGGCAGCGCGAAGCTCCTACGAGCAGTACCTC.

V gene TRBV6-1 combines with J gene TRBJ2-1; D might be TRBD1 or TRBD2, each matching 6 bases. This CDR3 region has 15 residues. The germline V gene has CDR1 MNHNS and CDR2 SASEGT. Trimming left V 3 bases short and J 7 bases short, with 16 bases between. The CDR3 DNA sequence: TGTGCCAGCAGTGACCGACTGGGGGCGGGGAATGAGCAGTTCTTC. It codes for CASSDRLGAGNEQFF.

Concerning this clonotype: The missing conserved phenylalanine or tryptophan at the end of this CDR3 makes a read error likely. The rearrangement links TRBV11-2 to TRBJ2-5, with D possibly matching TRBD1 (5 bases). Germline V gene data show CDR1 as SGHAT and CDR2 as FQNNGV. The CDR3 runs to 15 residues. Here the CDR3 reads CAISLNKGLVETQYL. The CDR3 bases are TGTGCCATCAGCTTAAATAAGGGGCTTGTGGAGACCCAGTACCTC.

About this clonotype itself: The DNA is omitted, as the CDR3 cannot be located on it reliably, and the CDR3 follows TCRdb's listing. The V call is TRBV29-1, the J call TRBJ1-2; the table assigns TRBD1, which was not confirmed against the DNA. The CDR3 length equals 14 residues, ends included. The germline V gene has CDR1 SQVTM and CDR2 ANQGSEA. The CDR3 here is CIVKFGQSIYGCTF.

To note about this clonotype: At one end, the junction sequence differs from germline, possibly due to a read error. This chain uses TRBV11-2 with TRBJ2-6, with D perhaps matching TRBD1 or TRBD2 (5 bases each). In germline, CDR1 is SGHAT, CDR2 FQNNGV. This CDR3 has 15 amino acids. CDR3 nucleotide sequence: TGTTCCACCCAGCGGCCGTGCTCTGGGGCCAGCGTCCTGACTTTC. Its protein product is CSTQRPCSGASVLTF.

The chain joins TRBV28 to TRBJ2-3, with 10 bases aligning to TRBD2. CDR1 and CDR2 (germline): MDHEN, SYDVKM. The J segment lost 1 base and the V segment lost 9 bases, leaving 7 bases of the junction unmatched. This CDR3 is built from 15 residues. This chain's CDR3 is CASSIGTSGTDTQYF. Written as DNA, the CDR3 is TGTGCCAGTAGCATCGGGACTAGCGGCACAGATACGCAGTATTTT.

On this clonotype itself: An end of the junction differs from the germline gene, which may be a read error. CDR3 protein: CSVEDTGGSSYEKYF. CDR3 in DNA: TGCAGCGTTGAAGATACAGGAGGTAGCTCCTACGAGAAGTACTTC. The V call is TRBV29-1, the J call TRBJ2-7; D may match TRBD1 or TRBD2 (5 bases each). The CDR3 totals 15 residues. Germline V lookup: CDR1 SQVTM, CDR2 ANQGSEA.

The chain joins TRBV29-1 to TRBJ2-1; TRBD2 aligns across 7 bases. Germline loops: CDR1 SQVTM, CDR2 ANQGSEA. There are 13 residues in the CDR3. CDR3 region: CSGTNGKFYEQFF. As DNA, the CDR3 is TGCAGTGGGACTAACGGGAAGTTCTATGAGCAGTTCTTC.

In the case of this clonotype: Since the CDR3 does not end with the conserved phenylalanine or tryptophan, this likely comes from a read error. No DNA is shown, since the ends of the CDR3 on it are uncertain; the CDR3 is the one TCRdb lists. The chain links TRBV28 to TRBJ1-2. The germline V gene has CDR1 MDHEN and CDR2 SYDVKM. A total of 13 residues make up the CDR3, ends included. The CDR3 spells CASSLMVSYGYAS.

In this sample, this clonotype turned up once. The junction departs from the called germline gene at one end, perhaps through a read error. The J gene is TRBJ2-1, the V gene TRBV29-1; unclear D gene. This CDR3 region has 11 residues. Germline values: CDR1 SQVTM, CDR2 ANQGSEA. CDR3 amino acids: CSLDPPREQFF. The CDR3, as DNA: TGTAGCCTTGACCCTCCGCGGGAGCAGTTCTTC.

J is TRBJ1-6 and V is TRBV30; D perhaps matches TRBD1 (6 bases). Looked up from germline, CDR1 is GTSNPN and CDR2 is SVGIG (reference sequence). The CDR3 runs 14 residues. Trimming removed 1 base at V and 8 bases at J, with 12 bases between. The CDR3 loop reads CAWSATGCDSPLHF. CDR3 bases: TGTGCCTGGAGTGCGACAGGCTGTGATTCACCCCTCCACTTT.

Notes on this clonotype: This may be a read error, as it is one base from a much larger clone. The genes are TRBV5-1 and TRBJ2-1; D is unresolved. Germline CDR1 reads SGHRS; CDR2 reads YFSETQ. Between the trimmed V and J ends, which lost 4 bases and 4 bases, there was a span of 12 bases. The CDR3 is 14 residues long. The CDR3 sequence: CASSPDIRYNEQFF. The CDR3 bases are TGCGCCAGCAGCCCCGACATCAGATACAATGAGCAGTTCTTC.

By its share, this clonotype is medium-sized. The chain couples TRBV12-3 or TRBV12-4 to TRBJ1-5; no clear D. The CDR3 runs 13 residues. Deletions cut 5 bases from V and 5 bases from J, with 10 bases between. The CDR3 region has the DNA TGTGCCAGCAGTCGTAACAGCGATCAGCCCCAGCATTTT. It translates to CASSRNSDQPQHF.

The table lists this clonotype with many counts. This chain joins TRBV6-4 and TRBJ2-1, with TRBD2 matching over 8 bases. The junction had 5 bases not matched to a gene; V was cut back by 6 bases and J by 4 bases. From germline, CDR1 is MRHNA and CDR2 SNTAGT. CDR3 length: 14 residues. This CDR3 is CASSRLAGYNEQFF. CDR3 sequence (DNA): TGTGCCAGCAGCCGGCTAGCGGGTTACAATGAGCAGTTCTTC.

This sequence joins TRBV11-2 and TRBJ2-1; 8 bases are shared with TRBD1. Germline trimming cut 8 bases from V and 6 bases from J; bases unmatched to any gene: 12. The CDR3 spans 15 residues. Germline V CDR1 and CDR2: SGHAT, FQNNGV. This chain's CDR3 is CASGSYQTGGNEQFF. The CDR3 region has the DNA TGTGCCAGCGGCTCCTATCAAACAGGGGGCAATGAGCAGTTCTTC.

Details on this clonotype: A read error may account for a junction end that differs from germline. The genes are TRBV24-1 and TRBJ1-1, with TRBD1 as a possible D gene (6 bases). Germline V CDR1 and CDR2: KGHDR, SFDVKD. The CDR3 sequence is 15 residues long. CDR3 loop: CATSDGGAGNTEALF. The CDR3 coding sequence is TGTGCCACCAGTGACGGGGGGGCGGGGAACACTGAAGCTTTGTTT.

V usage is TRBV6-2 or TRBV6-3 and J usage is TRBJ2-7; the D is unclear. CDR3 size: 15 residues. Germline V gene lookup returns CDR1 MNHEY and CDR2 SVGEGT. V was trimmed by 9 bases and J by 6 bases, leaving 24 bases between them. The CDR3 protein is CASSNPGERRCEQYF. The CDR3 DNA reads as TGTGCCAGTAGTAACCCGGGCGAGAGAAGGTGCGAGCAGTACTTC.

The chain links TRBV7-8 to TRBJ2-7, with 7 bases matching TRBD1. Germline CDR1 and CDR2: SGHVS and FQNEAQ. The CDR3 loop spans 13 amino acids. Trimming removed 5 bases from V and 1 base from J; junction bases left unmatched: 2. Here the CDR3 DNA reads TGTGCCAGCAGCCAGGACAGGTCCTACGAGCAGTACTTC. Translated, it gives CASSQDRSYEQYF.

Worth noting for this clonotype: A read error may produce the germline difference seen at one junction end. The V and J genes are TRBV7-8 and TRBJ2-3, with D tentatively TRBD2 (5 bases). This CDR3 has 14 amino acids. The V gene's germline CDR1 is SGHVS and CDR2 FQNEAQ. The chain's CDR3 is CVSSSDWYEGMQYF. The CDR3, as DNA: TGTGTCAGCAGCTCCGACTGGTACGAGGGTATGCAGTATTTT. Complete variable domain (other parts from reference TRBV7-8 and TRBJ2-3): GAGVSQSPRYKVAKRGQDVALRCDPISGHVSLFWYQQALGQGPEFLTYFQNEAQLDKSGLPSDRFFAERPEGSVSTLKIQRTQQEDSAVYLCVSSSDWYEGMQYFGPGTRLTVL.

Notes on this clonotype: Without the conserved terminal phenylalanine or tryptophan, this CDR3 likely stems from a read error. The chain recombines TRBV29-1 with TRBJ1-2, with a weak D call TRBD1 (5 bases). V lost 6 bases to trimming and J lost 5 bases, with 19 bases between them. CDR3 length: 14 residues. Germline V CDR1 and CDR2: SQVTM, ANQGSEA. CDR3 amino acids: CSVREDTGSYGYTL. CDR3 in DNA: TGCAGCGTCAGGGAGGATACAGGATCTTATGGCTACACCTTA.

The chain joins TRBV11-1 to TRBJ2-6; D is ambiguous. The germline V gene encodes CDR1 SGHAT and CDR2 FQDESV (reference sequence). CDR3 length: 14 amino acids. V was pared by 4 bases and J by 5 bases, with 9 bases between. The CDR3 bases are TGTGCCAGCAGCTGGAACCATCGGGCCAACGTCCTGACTTTC. This codes for CASSWNHRANVLTF.

A word on this clonotype: The junction differs from germline at one of its ends, possibly a read error. This chain connects TRBV11-3 to TRBJ2-1; TRBD2 matches 12 bases. The CDR3 spans 16 residues. Germline V gene lookup returns CDR1 SGHNT and CDR2 YENEEA. The chain's CDR3 is CASSAGTSGLYNDQFF. CDR3 bases: TGTGCCAGCAGCGCAGGGACTAGCGGGCTATACAATGATCAGTTCTTC.

In this sample, this clonotype turned up once. Compared with germline, one end of the junction differs, possibly owing to a read error. The V and J genes are TRBV29-1 and TRBJ2-5; 8 positions agree with TRBD2. Germline lookup yields CDR1 SQVTM and CDR2 ANQGSEA. CDR3 length: 12 residues. The CDR3 region has the DNA TGTAGTGATGACATAGCGGGGGAGACCCAGTACTTC. Encoded protein: CSDDIAGETQYF. Combining the CDR3 with reference TRBV29-1 and TRBJ2-5 gives the whole variable domain SAVISQKPSRDICQRGTSLTIQCQVDSQVTMMFWYRQQPGQSLTLIATANQGSEATYESGFVIDKFPISRPNLTFSTLTVSNMSPEDSSIYLCSDDIAGETQYFGPGTRLLVL.

The V call is TRBV11-1, the J call TRBJ2-1, with TRBD2 matching over 8 bases. The germline CDR1 and CDR2 sequences are SGHAT and FQDESV (reference sequence). CDR3 length: 19 residues. V was pared by 7 bases and J by 0 bases, with 17 bases of the junction left unmatched. The DNA of the CDR3 is TGTGCCAGCAACCCTACCCCCGCTAGCGGGTTTAGCTCCTACAATGAGCAGTTCTTC. This translates into CASNPTPASGFSSYNEQFF.

Remarks on this clonotype: At one end the junction does not follow the germline gene, possibly because of a read error. V and J are TRBV29-1 and TRBJ2-1; D remains ambiguous. This CDR3 has 12 amino acids. Germline V lookup: CDR1 SQVTM, CDR2 ANQGSEA. Here the CDR3 DNA reads TGCAGCGTTGAATTCCGGAGCAGTGAGCAGTCCTTC. Translating gives CSVEFRSSEQSF.

Comment on this clonotype: A much larger clone lies one base from this, so it may be a read error. The CDR3 protein is CAWSVFSGNQPQHF. The CDR3 region has the DNA TGTGCCTGGAGTGTATTTTCGGGCAATCAGCCCCAGCATTTT. This chain connects TRBV30 to TRBJ1-5; no clear D gene. CDR1 and CDR2 from the germline V gene are GTSNPN and SVGIG (reference sequence). The CDR3 totals 14 residues. V was cut by 0 bases and J by 2 bases, with 8 bases left in between.

Regarding this clonotype: A much more abundant neighbour one base away suggests this may be a read error. This chain uses TRBV10-1 with TRBJ2-3; TRBD2 aligns across 10 bases. The length of the CDR3 is 14 residues. Germline loops: CDR1 WNHNN, CDR2 SYGVQD (reference sequence). CDR3 nucleotides: TGCGCCAGCAGTAGCGGGAGGGCCTCGGATATGCAGTATTTT. Protein: CASSSGRASDMQYF.

Comment on this clonotype: At one end the junction does not follow the germline gene, possibly because of a read error. The chain joins TRBV4-2 to TRBJ2-2; D is unclear. CDR1 LGHNA and CDR2 YNFKEQ come from the germline V gene. The CDR3 is 15 residues long. The CDR3 region is CASNQELHGAGELFF. CDR3 nucleotides: TGTGCCAGCAACCAAGAACTACATGGGGCCGGGGAGCTGTTTTTT.

This clonotype came up once. A much larger clone lies one base from this, so it may be a read error. The rearrangement uses TRBV28 and TRBJ1-2, with D unclear. The ends were cut back, 5 bases at V and 7 bases at J, with 8 bases in the middle. This CDR3 spans 11 amino acids. The germline V gene has CDR1 MDHEN and CDR2 SYDVKM. Here the CDR3 DNA reads TGTGCCAGCAGTCAGGACTCTGGCTACACCTTC. Translating gives CASSQDSGYTF.

This chain connects TRBV4-1 to TRBJ2-1; a possible D gene is TRBD1 (6 bases). This CDR3 region has 16 residues. Germline V gene data show CDR1 as MGHRA and CDR2 as YSYEKL. The ends were cut back, 3 bases at V and 8 bases at J, with 20 bases in the middle. CDR3 DNA sequence: TGCGCCAGCAGCCATGAGGCCGCGACAGGATACGATGAGCAGTTCTTC. It is translated as CASSHEAATGYDEQFF.

This clonotype has more than one count but fewer than ten. A much larger clone differs from this one at a single base, so this may be a read error. V usage is TRBV4-1 and J usage is TRBJ2-1; TRBD2 matches 7 bases. This CDR3 has 14 residues. V was clipped by 3 bases and J by 9 bases; unmatched bases: 8. Germline CDR1 and CDR2: MGHRA and YSYEKL. CDR3 DNA sequence: TGCGCCAGCAGCCAGATCGGGGGGAGAGGTGAGCAGTTCTTC. Protein: CASSQIGGRGEQFF.

In regard to this clonotype: At one of its ends the junction is not consistent with the germline gene, which may arise from a read error. This chain uses TRBV6-1 with TRBJ1-1; D remains ambiguous. Germline-derived CDR1 and CDR2 are MNHNS and SASEGT. The CDR3 runs 13 residues. The CDR3 bases are TGTGCCAGTAGTGAGGGTGTGAAGACTGAAGCTTTCTTT. It specifies CASSEGVKTEAFF.